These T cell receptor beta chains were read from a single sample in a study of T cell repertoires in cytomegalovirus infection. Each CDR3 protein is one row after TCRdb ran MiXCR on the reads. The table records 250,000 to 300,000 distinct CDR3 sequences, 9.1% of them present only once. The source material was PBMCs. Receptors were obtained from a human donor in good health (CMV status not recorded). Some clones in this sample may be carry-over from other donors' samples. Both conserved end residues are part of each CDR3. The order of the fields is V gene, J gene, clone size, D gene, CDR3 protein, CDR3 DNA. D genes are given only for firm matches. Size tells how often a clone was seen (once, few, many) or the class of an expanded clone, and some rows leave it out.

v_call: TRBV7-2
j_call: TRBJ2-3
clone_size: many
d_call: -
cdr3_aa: CASSFRDFTDTQYF
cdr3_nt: TGTGCCAGCAGCTTTCGGGACTTCACAGATACGCAGTATTTT

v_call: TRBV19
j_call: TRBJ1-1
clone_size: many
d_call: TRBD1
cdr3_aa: CASSLGTGQGGTEAFF
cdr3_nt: TGTGCCAGTAGTTTGGGGACCGGACAGGGTGGCACTGAAGCTTTCTTT

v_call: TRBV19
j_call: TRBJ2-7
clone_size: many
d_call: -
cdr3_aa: CASSSGLDAYEQYF
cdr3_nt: TGTGCCAGTAGTAGCGGCCTGGACGCCTACGAGCAGTACTTC

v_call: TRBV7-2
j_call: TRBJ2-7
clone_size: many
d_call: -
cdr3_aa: CASSSGPPPGAEQYF
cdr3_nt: TGTGCCAGCAGCTCCGGACCCCCCCCGGGGGCCGAGCAGTACTTC

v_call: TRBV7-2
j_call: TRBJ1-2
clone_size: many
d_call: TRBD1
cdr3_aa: CASEPGGRYGYTF
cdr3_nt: TGTGCCAGCGAGCCAGGGGGCCGTTATGGCTACACCTTC

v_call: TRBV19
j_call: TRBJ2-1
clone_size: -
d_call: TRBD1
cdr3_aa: CASSGEMDRGYNEQFF
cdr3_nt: TGTGCCAGTAGTGGGGAGATGGACAGGGGGTACAATGAGCAGTTCTTC

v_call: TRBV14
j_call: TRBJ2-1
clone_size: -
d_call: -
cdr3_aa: CASSPGTVNEQFF
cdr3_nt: TGTGCCAGCAGCCCGGGGACTGTCAATGAGCAGTTCTTC

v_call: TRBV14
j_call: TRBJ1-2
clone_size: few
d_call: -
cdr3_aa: CASSQAPEPELNGYTF
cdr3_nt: TGTGCCAGCAGCCAAGCTCCTGAACCAGAACTGAATGGCTACACCTTC

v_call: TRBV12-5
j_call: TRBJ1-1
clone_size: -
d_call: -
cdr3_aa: CASGSSRTEAFF
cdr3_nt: TGTGCTAGTGGTTCAAGTAGGACTGAAGCTTTCTTT

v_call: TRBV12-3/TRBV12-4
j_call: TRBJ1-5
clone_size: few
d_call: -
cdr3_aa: CASSPRYNQPQHF
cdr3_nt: TGTGCCAGCAGTCCCCGATATAATCAGCCCCAGCATTTT

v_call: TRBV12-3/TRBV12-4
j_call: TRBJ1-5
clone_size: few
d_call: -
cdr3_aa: CASSLDVRTAHFRGDQPQHF
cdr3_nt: TGTGCCAGCAGTTTAGATGTTCGGACAGCCCACTTTCGGGGCGATCAGCCCCAGCATTTT

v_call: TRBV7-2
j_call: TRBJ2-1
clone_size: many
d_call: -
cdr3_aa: CASHGGPEQFF
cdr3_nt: TGTGCCAGCCACGGGGGGCCCGAGCAGTTCTTC

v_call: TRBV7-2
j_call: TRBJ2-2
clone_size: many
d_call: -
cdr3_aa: CASTSQGLDTGELFF
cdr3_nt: TGTGCCAGCACCTCCCAGGGTCTGGACACCGGGGAGCTGTTTTTT

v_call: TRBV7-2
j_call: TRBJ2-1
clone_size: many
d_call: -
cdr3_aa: CASSLDGSSYNEQFF
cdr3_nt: TGTGCCAGCAGCTTGGACGGGAGCTCCTACAATGAGCAGTTCTTC

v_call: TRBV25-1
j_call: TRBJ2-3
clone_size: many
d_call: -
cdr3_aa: CASSPLTRDRGPTDTQYF
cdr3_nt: TGTGCCAGCAGTCCCCTGACCCGGGACCGGGGGCCCACAGATACGCAGTATTTT

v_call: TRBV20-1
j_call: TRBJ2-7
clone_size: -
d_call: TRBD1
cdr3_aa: CSAPDRASYEQYF
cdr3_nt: TGCAGTGCTCCGGACAGGGCCTCCTACGAGCAGTACTTC

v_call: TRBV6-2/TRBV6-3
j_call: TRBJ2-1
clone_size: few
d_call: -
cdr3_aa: CASLPDAPSYNEQFF
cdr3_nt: TGTGCCAGCCTCCCGGATGCGCCATCCTACAATGAGCAGTTCTTC

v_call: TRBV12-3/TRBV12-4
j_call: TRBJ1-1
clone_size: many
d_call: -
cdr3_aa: CAGRRGEGTEAFF
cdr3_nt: TGTGCCGGGCGACGGGGGGAGGGCACTGAAGCTTTCTTT

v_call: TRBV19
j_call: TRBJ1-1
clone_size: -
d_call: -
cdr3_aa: CASSSPPPEVSDTEAFF
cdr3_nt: TGTGCCAGTAGTTCTCCTCCCCCCGAGGTGAGTGACACTGAAGCTTTCTTT

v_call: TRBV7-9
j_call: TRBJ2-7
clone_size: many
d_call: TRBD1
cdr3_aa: CASSPQDRGSYEQYF
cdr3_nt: TGTGCCAGCAGCCCCCAGGACAGGGGGTCCTACGAGCAGTACTTC

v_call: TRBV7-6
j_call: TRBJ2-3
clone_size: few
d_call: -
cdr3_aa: CASSLGVAAESTDTQYF
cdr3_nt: TGTGCCAGCAGCTTGGGTGTAGCTGCTGAGAGCACAGATACGCAGTATTTT

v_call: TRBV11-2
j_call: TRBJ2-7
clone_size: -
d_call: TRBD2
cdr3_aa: CASSLVGTSDGREYF
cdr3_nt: TGTGCCAGCAGCTTAGTCGGGACTAGCGACGGAAGAGAGTACTTC

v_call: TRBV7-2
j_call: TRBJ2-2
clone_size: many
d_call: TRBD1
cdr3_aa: CASSFTTGSSGELFF
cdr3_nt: TGTGCCAGCAGCTTCACGACAGGGAGTAGCGGGGAGCTGTTTTTT

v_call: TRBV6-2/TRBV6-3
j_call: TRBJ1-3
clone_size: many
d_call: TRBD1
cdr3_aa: CASSGDRGARVSGNTIYF
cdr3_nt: TGTGCCAGCAGTGGGGACAGGGGAGCACGAGTCTCTGGAAACACCATATATTTT

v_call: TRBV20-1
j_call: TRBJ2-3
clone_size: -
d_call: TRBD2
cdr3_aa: CSARDRGGRPDTQYF
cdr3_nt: TGCAGTGCTAGAGATCGTGGCGGGAGGCCAGATACGCAGTATTTT

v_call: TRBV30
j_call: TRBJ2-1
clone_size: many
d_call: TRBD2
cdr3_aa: CAWTGLAGGYEQFF
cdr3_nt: TGTGCCTGGACCGGACTAGCGGGGGGCTATGAGCAGTTCTTC

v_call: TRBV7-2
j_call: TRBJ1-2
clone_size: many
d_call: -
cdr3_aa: CASSRTSPGYTF
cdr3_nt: TGTGCCAGCAGCCGTACGTCCCCTGGCTACACCTTC

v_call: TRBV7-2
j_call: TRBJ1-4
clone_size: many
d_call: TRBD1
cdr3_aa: CASSYDRGREKLFF
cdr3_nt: TGTGCCAGCAGCTATGACAGGGGGAGAGAAAAACTGTTTTTT

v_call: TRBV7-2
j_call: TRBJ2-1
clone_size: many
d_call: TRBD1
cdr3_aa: CASSMGQGAQGEQFF
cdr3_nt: TGTGCCAGCAGCATGGGACAGGGGGCGCAGGGTGAGCAGTTCTTC

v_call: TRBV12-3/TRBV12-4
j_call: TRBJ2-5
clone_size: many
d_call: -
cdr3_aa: CASSFSAGGETQYF
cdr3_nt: TGTGCCAGCAGTTTCTCGGCCGGCGGGGAGACCCAGTACTTC

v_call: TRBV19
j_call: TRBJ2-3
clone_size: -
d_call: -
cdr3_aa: CASSMSRTDTQYF
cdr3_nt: TGTGCCAGTAGTATGTCTAGGACGGATACGCAGTATTTT

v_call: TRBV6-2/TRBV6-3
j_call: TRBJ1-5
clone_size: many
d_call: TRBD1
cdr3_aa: CASSYRDREDDNQPQHF
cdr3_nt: TGTGCCAGCAGTTACAGGGACAGGGAGGATGACAATCAGCCCCAGCATTTT

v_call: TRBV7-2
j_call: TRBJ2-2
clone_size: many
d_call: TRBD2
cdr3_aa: CASSLGGSGSGELFF
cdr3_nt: TGTGCCAGCAGCTTAGGCGGGAGCGGAAGCGGGGAGCTGTTTTTT

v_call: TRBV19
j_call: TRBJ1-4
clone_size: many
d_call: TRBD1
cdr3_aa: CASSRQGRANEKLFF
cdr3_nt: TGTGCCAGTAGCCGACAGGGGAGGGCTAATGAAAAACTGTTTTTT

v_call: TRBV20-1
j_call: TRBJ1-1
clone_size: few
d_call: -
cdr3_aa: CSARSRTGVNTEAFF
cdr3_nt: TGCAGTGCTAGATCGAGGACGGGGGTAAACACTGAAGCTTTCTTT

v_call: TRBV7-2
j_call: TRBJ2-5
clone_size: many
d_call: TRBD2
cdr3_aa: CASSQGLAGVETQYF
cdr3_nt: TGTGCCAGCAGCCAAGGACTAGCGGGAGTTGAGACCCAGTACTTC

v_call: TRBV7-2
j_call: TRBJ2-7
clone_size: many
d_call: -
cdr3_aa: CASSPQQGTHEQYF
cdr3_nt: TGTGCCAGCAGCCCCCAGCAGGGGACGCACGAGCAGTACTTC

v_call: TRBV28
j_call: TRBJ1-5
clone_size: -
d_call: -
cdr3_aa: CASGLLQGGRAQHF
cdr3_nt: TGTGCCAGCGGTTTATTGCAGGGTGGGCGGGCCCAGCATTTT

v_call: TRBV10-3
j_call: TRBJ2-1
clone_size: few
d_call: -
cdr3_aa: CAISESGGSSYNEQFF
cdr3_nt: TGTGCCATCAGTGAGTCGGGCGGCAGCTCCTACAATGAGCAGTTCTTC

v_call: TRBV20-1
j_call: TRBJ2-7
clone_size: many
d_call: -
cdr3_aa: CSARDTGSYEQYF
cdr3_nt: TGCAGTGCTAGAGATACAGGGTCCTACGAGCAGTACTTC

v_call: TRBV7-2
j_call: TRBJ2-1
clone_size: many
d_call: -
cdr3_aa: CASSATGRTNEQFF
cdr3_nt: TGTGCCAGCAGCGCGACGGGGCGGACTAATGAGCAGTTCTTC

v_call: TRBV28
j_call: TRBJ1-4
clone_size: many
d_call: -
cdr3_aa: CASSFLGGTKREKLFF
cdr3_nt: TGTGCCAGCAGTTTCCTTGGGGGGACAAAGAGAGAAAAACTGTTTTTT

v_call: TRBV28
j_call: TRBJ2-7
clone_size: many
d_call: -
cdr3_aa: CASSLWGGEQYF
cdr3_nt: TGTGCCAGCAGTTTATGGGGGGGCGAGCAGTACTTC

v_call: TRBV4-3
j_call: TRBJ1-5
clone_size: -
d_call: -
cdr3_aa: CASSQHRVIQPQHF
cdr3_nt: TGCGCCAGCAGCCAACACAGGGTAATCCAGCCCCAGCATTTT

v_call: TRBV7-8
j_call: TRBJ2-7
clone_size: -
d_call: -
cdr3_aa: CASSLALERRVAYEQYF
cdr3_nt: TGTGCCAGCAGCTTAGCGCTTGAAAGACGGGTGGCCTACGAGCAGTACTTC

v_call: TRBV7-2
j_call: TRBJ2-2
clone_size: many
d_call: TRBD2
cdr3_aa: CASSFGTSTTGELFF
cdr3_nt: TGTGCCAGCAGCTTTGGGACTAGTACCACCGGGGAGCTGTTTTTT